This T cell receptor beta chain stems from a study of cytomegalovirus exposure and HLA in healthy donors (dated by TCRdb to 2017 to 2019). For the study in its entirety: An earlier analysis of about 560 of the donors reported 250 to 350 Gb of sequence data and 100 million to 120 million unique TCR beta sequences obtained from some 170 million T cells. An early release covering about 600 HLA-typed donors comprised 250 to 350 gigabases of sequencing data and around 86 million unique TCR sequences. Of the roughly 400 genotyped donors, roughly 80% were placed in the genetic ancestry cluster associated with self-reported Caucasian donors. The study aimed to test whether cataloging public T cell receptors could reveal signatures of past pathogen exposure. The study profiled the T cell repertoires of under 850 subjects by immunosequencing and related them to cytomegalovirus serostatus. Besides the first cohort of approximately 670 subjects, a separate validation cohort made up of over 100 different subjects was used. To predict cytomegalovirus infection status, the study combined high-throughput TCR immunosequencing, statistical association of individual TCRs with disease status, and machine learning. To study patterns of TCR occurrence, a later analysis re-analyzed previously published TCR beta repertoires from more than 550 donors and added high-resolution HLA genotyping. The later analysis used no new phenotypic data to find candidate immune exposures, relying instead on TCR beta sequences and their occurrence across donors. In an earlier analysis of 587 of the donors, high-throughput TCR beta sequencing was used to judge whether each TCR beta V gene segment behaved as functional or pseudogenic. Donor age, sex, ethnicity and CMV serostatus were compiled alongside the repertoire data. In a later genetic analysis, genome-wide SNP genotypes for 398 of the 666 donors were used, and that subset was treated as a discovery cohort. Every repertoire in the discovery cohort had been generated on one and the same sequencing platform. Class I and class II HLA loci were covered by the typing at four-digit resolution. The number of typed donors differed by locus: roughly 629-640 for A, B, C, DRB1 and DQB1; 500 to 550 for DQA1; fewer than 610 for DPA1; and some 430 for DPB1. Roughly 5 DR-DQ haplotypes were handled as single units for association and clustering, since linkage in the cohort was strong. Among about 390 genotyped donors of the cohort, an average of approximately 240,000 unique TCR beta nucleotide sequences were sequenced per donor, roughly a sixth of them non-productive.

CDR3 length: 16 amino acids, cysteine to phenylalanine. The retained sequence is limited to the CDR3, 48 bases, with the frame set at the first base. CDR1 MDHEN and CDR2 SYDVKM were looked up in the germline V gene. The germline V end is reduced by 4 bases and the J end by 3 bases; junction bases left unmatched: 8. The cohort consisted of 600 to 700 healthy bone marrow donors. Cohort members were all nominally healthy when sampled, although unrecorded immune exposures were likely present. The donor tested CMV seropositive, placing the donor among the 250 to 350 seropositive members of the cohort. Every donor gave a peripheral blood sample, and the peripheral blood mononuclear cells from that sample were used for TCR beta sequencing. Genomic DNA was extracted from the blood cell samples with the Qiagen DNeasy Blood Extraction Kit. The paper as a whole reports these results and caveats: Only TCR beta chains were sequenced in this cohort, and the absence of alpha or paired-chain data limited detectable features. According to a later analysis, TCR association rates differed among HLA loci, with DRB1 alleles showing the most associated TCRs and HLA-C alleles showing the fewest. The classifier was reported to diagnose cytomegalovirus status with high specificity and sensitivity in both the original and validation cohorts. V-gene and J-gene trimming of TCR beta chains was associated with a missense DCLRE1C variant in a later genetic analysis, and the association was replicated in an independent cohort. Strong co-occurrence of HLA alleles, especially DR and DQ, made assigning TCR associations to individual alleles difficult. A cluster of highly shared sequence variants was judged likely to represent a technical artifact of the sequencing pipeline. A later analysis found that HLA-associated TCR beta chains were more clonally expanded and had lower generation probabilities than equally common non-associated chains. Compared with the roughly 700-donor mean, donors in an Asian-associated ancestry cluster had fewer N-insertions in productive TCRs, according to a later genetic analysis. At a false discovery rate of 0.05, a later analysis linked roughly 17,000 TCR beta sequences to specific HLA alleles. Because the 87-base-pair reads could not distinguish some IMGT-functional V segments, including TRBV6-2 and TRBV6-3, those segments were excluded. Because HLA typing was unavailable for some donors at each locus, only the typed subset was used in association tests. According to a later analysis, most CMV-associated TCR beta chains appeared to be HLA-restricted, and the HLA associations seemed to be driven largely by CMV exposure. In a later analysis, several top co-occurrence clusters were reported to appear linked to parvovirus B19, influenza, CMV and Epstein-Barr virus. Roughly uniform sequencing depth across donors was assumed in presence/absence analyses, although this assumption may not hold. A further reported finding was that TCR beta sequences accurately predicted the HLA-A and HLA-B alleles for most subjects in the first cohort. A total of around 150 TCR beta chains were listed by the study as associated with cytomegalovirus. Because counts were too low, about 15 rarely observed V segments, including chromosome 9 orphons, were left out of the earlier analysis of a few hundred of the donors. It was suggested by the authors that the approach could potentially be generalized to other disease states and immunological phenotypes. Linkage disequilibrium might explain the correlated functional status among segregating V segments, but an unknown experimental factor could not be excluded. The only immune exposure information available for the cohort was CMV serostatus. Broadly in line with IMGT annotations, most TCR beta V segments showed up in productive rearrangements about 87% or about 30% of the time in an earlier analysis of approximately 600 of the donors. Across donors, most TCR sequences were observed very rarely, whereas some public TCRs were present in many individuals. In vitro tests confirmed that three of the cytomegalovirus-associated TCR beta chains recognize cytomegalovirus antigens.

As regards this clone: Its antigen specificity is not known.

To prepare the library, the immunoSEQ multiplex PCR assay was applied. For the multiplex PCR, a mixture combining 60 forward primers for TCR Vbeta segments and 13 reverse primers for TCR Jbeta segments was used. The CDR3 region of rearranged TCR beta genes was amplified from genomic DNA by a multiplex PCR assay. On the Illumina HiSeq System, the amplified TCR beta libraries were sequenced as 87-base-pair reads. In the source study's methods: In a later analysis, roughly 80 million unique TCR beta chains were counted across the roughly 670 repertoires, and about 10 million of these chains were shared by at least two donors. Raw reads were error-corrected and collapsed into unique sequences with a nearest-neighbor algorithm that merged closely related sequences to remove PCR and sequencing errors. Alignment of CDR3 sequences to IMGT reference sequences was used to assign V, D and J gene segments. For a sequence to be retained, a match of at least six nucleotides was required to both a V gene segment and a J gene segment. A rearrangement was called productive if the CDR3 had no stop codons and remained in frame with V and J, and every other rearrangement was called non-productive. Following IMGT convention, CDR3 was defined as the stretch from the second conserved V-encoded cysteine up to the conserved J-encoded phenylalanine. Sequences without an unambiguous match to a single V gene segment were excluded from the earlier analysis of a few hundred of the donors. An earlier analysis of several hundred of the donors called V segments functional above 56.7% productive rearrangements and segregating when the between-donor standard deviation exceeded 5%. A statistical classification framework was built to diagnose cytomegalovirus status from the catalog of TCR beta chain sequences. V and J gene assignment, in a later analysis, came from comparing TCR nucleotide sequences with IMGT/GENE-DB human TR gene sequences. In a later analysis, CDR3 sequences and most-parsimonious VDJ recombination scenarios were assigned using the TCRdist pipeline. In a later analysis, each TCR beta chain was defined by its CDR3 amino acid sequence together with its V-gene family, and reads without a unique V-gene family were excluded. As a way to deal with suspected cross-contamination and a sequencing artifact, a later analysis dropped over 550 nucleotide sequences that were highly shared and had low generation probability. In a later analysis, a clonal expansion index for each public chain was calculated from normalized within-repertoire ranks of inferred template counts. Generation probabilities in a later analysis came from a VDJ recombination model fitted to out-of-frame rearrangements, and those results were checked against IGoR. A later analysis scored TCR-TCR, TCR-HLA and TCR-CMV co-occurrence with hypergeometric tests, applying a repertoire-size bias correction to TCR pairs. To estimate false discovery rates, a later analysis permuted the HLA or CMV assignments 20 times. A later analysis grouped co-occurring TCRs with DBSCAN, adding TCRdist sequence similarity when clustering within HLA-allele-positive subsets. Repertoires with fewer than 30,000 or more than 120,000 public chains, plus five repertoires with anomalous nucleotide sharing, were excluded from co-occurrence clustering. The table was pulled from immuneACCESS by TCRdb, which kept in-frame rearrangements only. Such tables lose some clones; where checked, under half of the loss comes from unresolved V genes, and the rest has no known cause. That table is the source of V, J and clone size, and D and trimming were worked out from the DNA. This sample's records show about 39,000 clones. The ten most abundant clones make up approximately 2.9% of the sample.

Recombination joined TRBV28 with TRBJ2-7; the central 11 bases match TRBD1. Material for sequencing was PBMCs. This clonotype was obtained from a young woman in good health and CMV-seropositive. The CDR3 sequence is CASSSAGTGGNYEQYF. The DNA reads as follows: TGTGCCAGCAGTTCCGCCGGGACAGGGGGTAACTACGAGCAGTACTTC. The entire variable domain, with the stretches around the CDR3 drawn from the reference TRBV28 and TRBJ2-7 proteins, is DVKVTQSSRYLVKRTGEKVFLECVQDMDHENMFWYRQDPGLGLRLIYFSYDVKMKEKGDIPEGYSVSREKKERFSLILESASTNQTSMYLCASSSAGTGGNYEQYFGPGTRLTVT.